This section outlines one TCR beta chain sequence together with its context. What it binds is not known. Its ends do not fully match the called genes, so a read error is possible. This CDR3 comprises 14 residues. Germline CDR1 SGHRS, CDR2 YFSETQ. This entry comes from a study of early T cells in non-severe SARS-CoV-2 infection. General observations from the study: Database matching using VDJdb favored anti-spike CD8 responses, with private and CD4 specificities left missing.

The library protocol tagged individual cDNA molecules with unique molecular identifiers. One entry per CDR3 protein, called by TCRdb with MiXCR from the 5' RACE reads. Altogether about 69,000 distinct CDR3 sequences are present, approximately 4.6% being singletons, with the ten largest covering roughly 3.6%. The sequence was obtained from an adult who was a healthcare worker with PCR-confirmed SARS-CoV-2 infection or an uninfected control (not recorded which). The donor label of this sample is uncertain. The V call is TRBV5-1, the J call TRBJ2-5, with 9 nucleotides matching TRBD2. Sample: whole blood, taken at baseline. CDR3 nucleotides: TGCACCAGCAGCTTCAGCGGGGGGCAAGAGACCCAGTACTTC. Translating gives CTSSFSGGQETQYF.